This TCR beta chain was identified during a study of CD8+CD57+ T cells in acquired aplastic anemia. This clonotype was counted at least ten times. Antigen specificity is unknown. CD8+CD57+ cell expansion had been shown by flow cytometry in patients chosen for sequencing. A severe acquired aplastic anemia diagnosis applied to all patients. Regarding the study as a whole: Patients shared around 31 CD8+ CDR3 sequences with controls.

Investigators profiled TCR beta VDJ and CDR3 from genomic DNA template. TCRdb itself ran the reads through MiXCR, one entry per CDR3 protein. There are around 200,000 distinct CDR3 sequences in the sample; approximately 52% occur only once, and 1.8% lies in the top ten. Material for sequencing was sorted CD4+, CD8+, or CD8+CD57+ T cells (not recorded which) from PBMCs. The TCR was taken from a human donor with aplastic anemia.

The CDR3 region is CASSLTGTSGRLVPGNEQFF. CDR3 coding DNA: TGTGCCAGCAGCTTGACGGGGACTAGCGGGAGATTAGTCCCGGGGAATGAGCAGTTCTTC. This chain joins TRBV7-3 and TRBJ2-1; 14 bases are shared with TRBD2. The CDR3 consists of 20 residues. Germline CDR1 reads SGHTA; CDR2 reads FQGTGA. With 3 bases clipped from V and 7 bases from J, the junction kept 17 bases outside the gene matches.